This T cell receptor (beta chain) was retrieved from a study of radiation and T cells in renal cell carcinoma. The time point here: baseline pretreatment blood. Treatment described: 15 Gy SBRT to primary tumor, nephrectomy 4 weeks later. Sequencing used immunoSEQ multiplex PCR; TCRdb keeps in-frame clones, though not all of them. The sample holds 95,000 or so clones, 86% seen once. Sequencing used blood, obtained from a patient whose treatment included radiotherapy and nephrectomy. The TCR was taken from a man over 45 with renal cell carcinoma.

The CDR3 sequence: CASSSIDRNSPLHF. The CDR3, as DNA: TGTGCCAGCAGCTCCATCGATCGTAATTCACCCCTCCACTTT. The chain employs TRBV9 and TRBJ1-6, with no clear D. Looked up from germline, CDR1 is SGDLS and CDR2 is YYNGEE. Deletions cut 4 bases from V and 6 bases from J, with 11 bases between. The CDR3 contains 14 residues.